This T cell receptor (beta chain) was profiled in a study of OX40 agonist ivuxolimab in advanced cancers. The CDR3 is 16 amino acids. Per germline, CDR1 MNHEY and CDR2 SVGAGI. V lost 4 bases to trimming and J lost 2 bases; unmatched junction nucleotides: 11. TCRdb's copy holds only in-frame clones and misses some; the assay was immunoSEQ multiplex PCR. Of about 81,000 clones in the sample, more than 75% were seen once. This clone was observed once. Autoimmune disease history or systemic immunosuppression barred patients. This TCR derives from an adult with an advanced solid tumor such as melanoma, head and neck, liver or kidney cancer. The J gene is TRBJ2-7, the V gene TRBV6-5; TRBD2 matches at 7 bases. Material: CD4+ or CD8+ T cells sorted from blood, obtained in a trial of the OX40 agonist ivuxolimab. The CDR3 DNA sequence: TGTGCCAGCAGTTCTCCCCTTAGTGGGGGGGCCTACGAGCAGTACTTC. It codes for CASSSPLSGGAYEQYF.